The clone carrying this T cell receptor beta chain was recorded a few times. In the original workflow: Reference gene primer amplification gave estimated nucleated cell counts. Only in-frame clones appear in the TCRdb table, and some are missing; sequencing was by immunoSEQ multiplex PCR. D and trimming were read from the DNA, whereas the V and J calls and clone size are those reported in that table. The sample holds under 200,000 clones, roughly three quarters seen once. This sample stems from a study of blood T cell repertoires in COVID-19. Study at large: T cells, B-cell-depleted T cells, or PBMCs provided the cDNA or gDNA that served as material.

The Seattle patients, enrolled during active infection, were followed longitudinally. Sequenced input: peripheral blood. This clonotype was obtained from a woman between 35 and 50 years old with COVID-19, enrolled during active disease.

This CDR3 is CASGLVLLDRDPNQPQHF. CDR3 sequence (DNA): TGTGCTAGTGGTTTGGTACTACTGGACAGGGATCCCAATCAGCCCCAGCATTTT. The chain joins TRBV12-5 to TRBJ1-5; 8 bases agree with TRBD1. Germline V gene sequence: CDR1 LGHNT, CDR2 FRNRAP. Trimming at V came to 0 bases and at J to 3 bases, leaving 10 bases not matched to a gene. The CDR3 totals 18 residues.